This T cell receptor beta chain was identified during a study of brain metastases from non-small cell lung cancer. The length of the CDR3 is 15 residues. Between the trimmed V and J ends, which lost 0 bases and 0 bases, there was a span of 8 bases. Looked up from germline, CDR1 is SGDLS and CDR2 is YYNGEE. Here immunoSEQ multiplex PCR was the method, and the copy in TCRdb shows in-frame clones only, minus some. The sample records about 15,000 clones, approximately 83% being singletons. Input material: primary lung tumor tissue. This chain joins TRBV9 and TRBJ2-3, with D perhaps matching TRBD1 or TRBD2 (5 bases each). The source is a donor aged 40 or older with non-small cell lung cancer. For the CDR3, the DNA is TGTGCCAGCAGCGTAGAAGAGGGGAGCACAGATACGCAGTATTTT. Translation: CASSVEEGSTDTQYF. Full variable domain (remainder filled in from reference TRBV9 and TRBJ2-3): DSGVTQTPKHLITATGQRVTLRCSPRSGDLSVYWYQQSLDQGLQFLIQYYNGEERAKGNILERFSAQQFPDLHSELNLSSLELGDSALYFCASSVEEGSTDTQYFGPGTRLTVL.